The clone carrying this T cell receptor (beta chain) has only a few counts. The data were taken from a study of blood T cell repertoires in COVID-19. Trimming took off 0 bases at V and 6 bases at J, with 9 bases between the two ends. Germline V lookup: CDR1 LGHNA, CDR2 YSLEER. This CDR3 spans 15 amino acids. The table came from immunoSEQ multiplex PCR; TCRdb's copy has only in-frame clones and leaves some out. The sample has roughly 230,000 clones; around 90% are singletons. What was sequenced was peripheral blood. The chain employs TRBV4-3 and TRBJ1-6; D is perhaps TRBD1 (5 bases). The sequence was collected from a woman aged 55-70 years with COVID-19, enrolled during active disease. CDR3 region: CASSQDSGFNSPLHF. The CDR3 nucleotides read TGCGCCAGCAGCCAAGATTCAGGGTTTAATTCACCCCTCCACTTT.